Following are 6 T cell receptor beta chains from one sample sequenced in a study of cytomegalovirus exposure and HLA in healthy donors. 60 Vbeta and 13 Jbeta primers were used in PCR. Method: immunoSEQ multiplex PCR; TCRdb's copy keeps in-frame clones and lacks some. The sample shows 150,000 to 200,000 clones, 75% to 80% of them seen only once. Sequenced: PBMCs. Receptors were obtained from a woman between 45 and 60 years old in good health and CMV-seropositive.

This clone was seen only a few times. The chain uses TRBV5-4 and TRBJ1-2; D call uncertain. This CDR3 contains 13 residues. The V gene lost 4 bases and the J gene lost 10 bases, with 17 bases spanning the gap. Germline V lookup: CDR1 SGHNT, CDR2 YYREEE (reference sequence). This CDR3 reads CASSPAGRFVYTF. The CDR3 DNA is TGTGCCAGCAGCCCCGCGGGGAGATTTGTCTACACCTTC.

The chain has TRBV18 and TRBJ1-2; TRBD1 matches at 8 bases. The CDR3 runs 13 residues. Germline V gene lookup returns CDR1 KGHSH and CDR2 LQKENI. Trimming at V came to 5 bases and at J to 9 bases, leaving 8 bases not matched to a gene. The DNA of the CDR3 is TGTGCCAGCTCAGCGGGGCAGGGGGCGAGCTACACCTTC. Translating it yields CASSAGQGASYTF. Looking up the rest from reference TRBV18 and TRBJ1-2 gives the full variable domain: NAGVMQNPRHLVRRRGQEARLRCSPMKGHSHVYWYRQLPEEGLKFMVYLQKENIIDESGMPKERFSAEFPKEGPSILRIQQVVRGDSAAYFCASSAGQGASYTFGSGTRLTVV.

The V call is TRBV5-1, the J call TRBJ1-6; maybe TRBD1 (5 bases). The V gene lost 0 bases and the J gene lost 5 bases, with 9 bases spanning the gap. Germline-derived CDR1 and CDR2 are SGHRS and YFSETQ. The CDR3 totals 15 residues. CDR3 sequence (DNA): TGCGCCAGCAGCTTGGGACAGTCTAATAATTCACCCCTCCACTTT. This codes for CASSLGQSNNSPLHF.

This chain uses TRBV13 with TRBJ2-7; a possible D gene is TRBD1 (5 bases). This CDR3 contains 14 residues. Germline values: CDR1 PRHDT, CDR2 FYEKMQ (reference sequence). Trimming left V 5 bases short and J 1 base short, with 12 bases between. As DNA, the CDR3 is TGTGCCAGCAGCCTCCCCGACAGATCCTACGAGCAGTACTTC. It encodes CASSLPDRSYEQYF.

This chain connects TRBV7-9 to TRBJ1-4; no clear D. The V gene lost 1 base and the J gene lost 2 bases, with 5 bases spanning the gap. The CDR3 sequence is 14 residues long. Germline lookup yields CDR1 SEHNR and CDR2 FQNEAQ (reference sequence). For the CDR3, the DNA is TGTGCCAGCAGCTTAGGGGCGACTAATGAAAAACTGTTTTTT. This sequence encodes CASSLGATNEKLFF.

This clone was detected only a few times. The chain employs TRBV5-6 and TRBJ2-1; 10 bases agree with TRBD2. The V gene end was trimmed by 0 bases and the J gene end by 8 bases; junction bases not matched to a gene: 5. The CDR3 covers 15 residues. Germline CDR1 and CDR2: SGHDT and YYEEEE. The CDR3 bases are TGTGCCAGCAGCTTGGCTAGCGGGAGTATGGATGAGCAGTTCTTC. This codes for CASSLASGSMDEQFF.